This T cell receptor (beta chain) was captured in a study of identifying expanded T cells in peripheral blood. TCRdb's table, derived via immunoSEQ multiplex PCR, lists solely in-frame clones and lacks some. Of 100,000 or so clones in the sample, roughly nine tenths are singletons; the top ten hold 17%. Sequencing was performed on blood. This sequence was found in a person between 18 and 75 years old in good health.

The DNA for the CDR3 is TGTGCCAGCAGCGTAGCCCCGACTAGCGGGGGTAGCCACAATGAGCAGTTCTTC. This gives the protein CASSVAPTSGGSHNEQFF. The chain joins TRBV9 to TRBJ2-1; the match to TRBD2 covers 12 bases. With 0 bases clipped from V and 5 bases from J, the junction kept 9 bases outside the gene matches. The CDR3 sequence is 18 residues long. Germline V gives CDR1 SGDLS, CDR2 YYNGEE.